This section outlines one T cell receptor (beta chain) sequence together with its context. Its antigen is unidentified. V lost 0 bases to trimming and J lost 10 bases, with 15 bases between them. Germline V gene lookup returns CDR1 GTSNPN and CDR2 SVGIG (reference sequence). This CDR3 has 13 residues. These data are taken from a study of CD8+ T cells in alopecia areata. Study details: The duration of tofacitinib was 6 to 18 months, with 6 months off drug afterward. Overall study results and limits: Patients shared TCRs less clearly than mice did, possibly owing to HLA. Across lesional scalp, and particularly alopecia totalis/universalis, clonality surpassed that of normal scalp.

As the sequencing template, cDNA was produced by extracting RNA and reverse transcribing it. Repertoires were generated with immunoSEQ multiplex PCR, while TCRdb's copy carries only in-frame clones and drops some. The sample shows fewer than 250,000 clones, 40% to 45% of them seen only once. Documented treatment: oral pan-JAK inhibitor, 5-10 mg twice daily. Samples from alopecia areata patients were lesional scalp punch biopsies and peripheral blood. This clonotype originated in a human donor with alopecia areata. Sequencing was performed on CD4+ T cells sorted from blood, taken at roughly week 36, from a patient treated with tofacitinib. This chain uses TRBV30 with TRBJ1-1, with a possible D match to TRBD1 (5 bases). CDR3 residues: CAWSVGDGVGAFF. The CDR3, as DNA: TGTGCCTGGAGTGTAGGGGATGGGGTGGGAGCTTTCTTT.